The rows below give T cell receptor beta chains drawn from one sample of a study of CD8 T cells in ankylosing spondylitis. TCRdb used MiXCR to reprocess the 5' RACE reads, holding one entry per CDR3 protein. The table shows more than 500,000 distinct CDR3 sequences, with 5.3% occurring only once. Sequencing was done on a sample of blood, either unsorted or a sorted T cell fraction (not recorded which). Receptors originate from a male donor with ankylosing spondylitis. The CDR3 runs from the conserved cysteine through the conserved F or W. A D gene is named only where the DNA matches it firmly. Clone size, where shown, is once, few, many, or a class for clones that have expanded.

. many TRBJ1-1 TRBV6-1 TGTGCCAGCAGGCCCCCAATCCTCCGGGTCACTGAAGCTTTCTTT CASRPPILRVTEAFF
. many TRBJ1-5 TRBV5-1 TGCGCCAGCAGCTTACAGGGAGGGCAGCCCCAGCATTTT CASSLQGGQPQHF
. many TRBJ2-1 TRBV5-1 TGCGCCATCCAAAAGTTAGCGGCATCCTACAATGAGCAGTTCTTC CAIQKLAASYNEQFF
. many TRBJ2-7 TRBV28 TGTGCCAGCAGTTTATGGGACAGATCCGAGCAGTACTTC CASSLWDRSEQYF
. many TRBJ1-6 TRBV7-9 TGTGCCAGCAGCTCTTGGCAGGTTCACAATTCACCCCTCCACTTT CASSSWQVHNSPLHF
. many TRBJ2-7 TRBV6-5 TGTGCCAGCAGTTACTCGGTCGGGGTCGAGCAGTACTTC CASSYSVGVEQYF
. few TRBJ1-5 TRBV28 TGTGCCAGCAGCGCGGGGGGGCGATTCCCTTATAGCAATCAGCCCCAGCATTTT CASSAGGRFPYSNQPQHF
TRBD1 many TRBJ1-2 TRBV20-1 TGCAGTGCCGATCGAACAGGGGTAGACTATGGCTACACCTTC CSADRTGVDYGYTF
. many TRBJ1-2 TRBV20-1 TGCAGTGCCGTTGGCTACACCTTC CSAVGYTF
. many TRBJ2-5 TRBV10-3 TGTGCCATCAGCGGACGTCTTGGCGGAGAGACCCAGTACTTC CAISGRLGGETQYF
. many TRBJ1-1 TRBV6-2/TRBV6-3 TGTGCCAGCAGAGGAGGGGCCATTTCAGCTTTCTTT CASRGGAISAFF
. many TRBJ1-1 TRBV6-5 TGTGCCAGCAGCCAAGGGGACACTGAAGCTTTCTTT CASSQGDTEAFF
TRBD2 . TRBJ2-5 TRBV4-1 TGCGCCAGCAGCCAAGAGGACTTGGTCGGGGGGCAAGAGACCCAGTACTTC CASSQEDLVGGQETQYF
TRBD1 many TRBJ1-2 TRBV12-3/TRBV12-4 TGTGCCAGCAGTCGGACAGGAGCTAACTATGGCTACACCTTC CASSRTGANYGYTF
. many TRBJ2-5 TRBV4-2 TGTGCCAGCAGCCAAGAGCGGGGAAACCAAGAGACCCAGTACTTC CASSQERGNQETQYF
. many TRBJ2-3 TRBV5-1 TGCGCCAGCAGCTTGGGTGATTACACAGATACGCAGTATTTT CASSLGDYTDTQYF
TRBD1 many TRBJ2-4 TRBV29-1 TGCAGCGTTGTACAGGGGGCGTCAAAAAACATTCAGTACTTC CSVVQGASKNIQYF
. many TRBJ2-3 TRBV28 TGTGCCAGCAGCCCCCGCGATACGCAGTATTTT CASSPRDTQYF
. many TRBJ1-2 TRBV28 TGTGCCAGCAGTTTTGGGAGGAGGGAGAATGGCTACACCTTC CASSFGRRENGYTF
TRBD2 many TRBJ2-7 TRBV9 TGTGCCAGCAGCGTAGCCGGGACTAGCCGTACCTACGAGCAGTACTTC CASSVAGTSRTYEQYF
. few TRBJ2-1 TRBV28 TGTGCCAGCGAATCTAGGGGGGGCCCTACCTACAATGAGCAGTTCTTC CASESRGGPTYNEQFF
. few TRBJ1-1 TRBV6-2/TRBV6-3 TGTGCCAGCAGTTACTCACCATACAAGGAGATGGCCCGGAACACTGAAGCTTTCTTT CASSYSPYKEMARNTEAFF
. few TRBJ2-4 TRBV7-2 TGTGCCAGCAGCTTGGGCATTAGGCGGTGGCCGTACTTC CASSLGIRRWPYF
. many TRBJ2-5 TRBV9 TGTGCCAGCAGCGGCCAGGGGGGACCGGAGACCCAGTACTTC CASSGQGGPETQYF
. many TRBJ1-1 TRBV10-2 TGCGCCAGCAGCGAGGTGGGAATCACTGAAGCTTTCTTT CASSEVGITEAFF
. many TRBJ2-3 TRBV15 TGTGCCACCAGCAACGCCCCTCGGGATACGCAGTATTTT CATSNAPRDTQYF
TRBD2 many TRBJ2-1 TRBV7-9 TGTGCCAGCAGCATCGGGACTAGCGGGAGTGTATATGAGCAGTTCTTC CASSIGTSGSVYEQFF
. many TRBJ1-2 TRBV12-3/TRBV12-4 TGTGCCAGCAGTTTAGATCGGGAAATGCGGGGCTACACCTTC CASSLDREMRGYTF
TRBD2 many TRBJ2-6 TRBV5-1 TGCGCCAGCAGCTCCGGACTAGCGGGGGGCGCAGGGGCCAACGTCCTGACTTTC CASSSGLAGGAGANVLTF
TRBD2 many TRBJ2-1 TRBV30 TGTGCCTGGAATAGCGGGGGAAGCTACAATGAGCAGTTCTTC CAWNSGGSYNEQFF
TRBD2 . TRBJ2-7 TRBV11-3 TGTGCCAGCAGCCCCGGCTTGGGGGTCAGCGGGGGGAACAAGCAGTACTTC CASSPGLGVSGGNKQYF
. many TRBJ2-2 TRBV5-1 TGCGCCAGCAGCTTGGTAGGGACGGTAACCGGGGAGCTGTTTTTT CASSLVGTVTGELFF
TRBD1 many TRBJ2-7 TRBV27 TGTGCCAGCAGTGGACAGGGGCCCTACGAGCAGTACTTC CASSGQGPYEQYF
TRBD1 many TRBJ1-2 TRBV29-1 TGCAGCGTGCGACAGGGGATCTATGGCTACACCTTC CSVRQGIYGYTF
. . TRBJ1-1 TRBV7-2 TGTGCCAGCAGCTTAGCGCGGGGGACACGAAACACTGAAGCTTTCTTT CASSLARGTRNTEAFF
. many TRBJ2-2 TRBV4-3 TGCGCCAGCAGCCAAGATTCCCGGGCCTACACCGGGGAGCTGTTTTTT CASSQDSRAYTGELFF
TRBD1 many TRBJ1-1 TRBV5-1 TGCGCCAGCAGCGGACAGGGGGCCGATGAAGCTTTCTTT CASSGQGADEAFF
. . TRBJ2-1 TRBV2 TGTGCCAGCGGCTTCGGCCGCTACAATGAGCAGTTCTTC CASGFGRYNEQFF
TRBD1 many TRBJ2-7 TRBV20-1 TGCAGTGCTAGGTTCGCCGGACAGGGTGCCCCTTACGAGCAGTACTTC CSARFAGQGAPYEQYF